The present entry profiles one T cell receptor beta chain with its context. The data are from a study of blood T cell repertoires in COVID-19. Participants spanned ages about 18 to 100 years and resided in 20 to 30 US areas. Cohort allocation depended upon clinical history that participants reported. V trimming: 2 bases; J trimming: 2 bases; junction bases outside the gene matches: 4. There are 15 residues in the CDR3. The germline V gene encodes CDR1 MGHRA and CDR2 YSYEKL. Study processing details: The assay estimated nucleated cells by amplifying reference gene primers. The repertoire was sequenced with immunoSEQ multiplex PCR; TCRdb's copy has only in-frame clones and lacks some. V and J calls and clone size are copied from that table; D and trimming were computed from the DNA. The profile covers about 120,000 clones, with about four fifths appearing a single time and roughly 3.5% taken by the ten largest.

The sequence was collected from a woman in her 30s who had recovered from COVID-19. Material: PBMCs or T cells enriched from blood (not recorded which). The chain links TRBV4-1 to TRBJ2-7; 9 nucleotides align to TRBD2. CDR3 residues: CASSQRTSVTYEQYF. CDR3 nucleotide sequence: TGCGCCAGCAGCCAAAGGACTAGCGTGACCTACGAGCAGTACTTC.